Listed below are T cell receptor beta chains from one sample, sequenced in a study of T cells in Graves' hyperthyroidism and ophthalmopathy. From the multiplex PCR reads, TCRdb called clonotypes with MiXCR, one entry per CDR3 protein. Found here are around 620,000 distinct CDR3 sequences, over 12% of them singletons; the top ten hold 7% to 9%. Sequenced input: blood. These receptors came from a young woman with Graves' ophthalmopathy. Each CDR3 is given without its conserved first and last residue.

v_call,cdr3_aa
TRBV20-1,SASRTSGLYEQY
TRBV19,ASKTYGDTNNPPQH
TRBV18,ASSPAGGLY
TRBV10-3,AISDGLSTAQH
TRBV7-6,ASSLAVGGRGTDTQY
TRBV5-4,ASSLVEGASEAF
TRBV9,ASSPRQGSGRTTYEQY
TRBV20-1,SAPGIQGFSGANVLT
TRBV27,ASSWIGSSYEQY
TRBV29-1,SVEEGAGGNQPQH
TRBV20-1,SAKPSSGRSVNEQF
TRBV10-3,AISGGTSGTDTQY
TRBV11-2,ASSSLRGGPDTQY
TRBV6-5,ASSWTSGSYKQY
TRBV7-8,ASTLRGVNYGYT
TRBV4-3,ASSQDRYRFEQY
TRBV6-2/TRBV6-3,ASTPTGPRIGNTIY
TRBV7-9,ASSLGWRSRPSEAF
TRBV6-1,ASSPGWGGDSGNTIY
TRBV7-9,ASSLEQGIVYEQY
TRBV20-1,SARPTSGTYEQY
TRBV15,ATSRGGREQY
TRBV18,ASSLSDSTNYGYT
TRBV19,ASSIHPLAEVGELF
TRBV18,ASSPRTGTNEKLF
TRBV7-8,ASSLRADLLGVYEQY
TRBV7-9,ASSSLSQETQY
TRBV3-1,ASSQTGGGAGELF
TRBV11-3,ASSFLRARTDTQY
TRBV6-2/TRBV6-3,ASRAGNYNEQF
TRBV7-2,ASSFRGRAPYEQY
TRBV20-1,SADGQGEAF
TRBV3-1,ASSPMSGRSDYEQY
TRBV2,ASTQTEAF
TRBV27,ASSEGQGADYGYT
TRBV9,ASSVAGSGNQPQH
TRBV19,ASSLQGYRGRPEETQY
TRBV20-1,SAQSLTGNKETQY
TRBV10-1,ASSEWTPSNQPQH
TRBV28,ASSLSEYRVGQY
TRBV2,ASSYRYSNQPQH
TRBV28,ASKDRGVFYEQF
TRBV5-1,ASSLGTGQGQETQY
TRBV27,AGRMDPLSADTQY
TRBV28,ASSSPSASGRAGEQF
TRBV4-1,ASSPRRDREEKLF
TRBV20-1,SARGQGGGYGYT
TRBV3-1,ASSPVLAGRNEQF